Listed below are T cell receptor beta chains from one sample, sequenced in a study of blood T cell repertoires in COVID-19. The table came from immunoSEQ multiplex PCR; TCRdb's copy has only in-frame clones and leaves some out. The table shows 15,000 to 20,000 clones, with about four fifths occurring only once. The sample was peripheral blood. The receptors derive from a man in his forties or fifties with active or convalescent COVID-19. The CDR3 runs from the conserved cysteine through the conserved F or W. A D gene is named only where the DNA matches it firmly. A row's size may be missing; if present it is once, few, many or a size class.

j_gene,d_gene,v_gene,abundance,CDR3nt,CDR3aa
TRBJ2-7,-,TRBV19,-,TGTGCCAGTAGTATCACCCCCCAGGGGCGGTTGGACGAGCAGTACTTC,CASSITPQGRLDEQYF
TRBJ1-5,-,TRBV2,once,TGTGCCAGCAGCGCACAAACAGGGCAGCCCCAGCATTTT,CASSAQTGQPQHF
TRBJ2-1,-,TRBV5-8,-,TGTGCCAGCAGCCCGACAGGCCAGACCTACAATGAGCAGTTCTTC,CASSPTGQTYNEQFF
TRBJ2-3,-,TRBV27,few,TGTGCCAGCACCCCCCGGAGGGGGGGCATTGCGCAGTATTTT,CASTPRRGGIAQYF
TRBJ1-5,TRBD1,TRBV7-2,-,TGTGCCAGCAGCCTAGACAGGGGGGGTAAAGCCCAGCATTTT,CASSLDRGGKAQHF
TRBJ1-3,-,TRBV3-1/TRBV3-2,-,TGTGCCAGCAGCCAAGAAGCAGCGAGAAACACCATATATTTT,CASSQEAARNTIYF
TRBJ1-1,TRBD1,TRBV10-3,-,TGTGCCATCTCGGGACAGGGACTCACTGAAGCTTTCTTT,CAISGQGLTEAFF
TRBJ2-7,TRBD1,TRBV2,-,TGTGCCAGCAGTCGGACAGGTACCTCCTACGAGCAGTACTTC,CASSRTGTSYEQYF
TRBJ1-5,-,TRBV3-1/TRBV3-2,-,TGTGCCAGCAGCCCTGGGAACCCTAGCATAGGCCAGCCCCAGCATTTT,CASSPGNPSIGQPQHF
TRBJ2-2,TRBD1,TRBV4-1,-,TGCGCCAGCAGCCTAGTCAGGGGGACCGGGGAGCTGTTTTTT,CASSLVRGTGELFF
TRBJ1-5,-,TRBV11-2,-,TGTGCCAGCAGCTTAGACGGCCCCCGGGAGCAGCCCCAGCATTTT,CASSLDGPREQPQHF
TRBJ2-1,-,TRBV10-3,-,TGTGCCACGTACTACAATGAGCAGTTCTTC,CATYYNEQFF